Following are 20 T cell receptor beta chains from one sample sequenced in a study of T cells in Graves' hyperthyroidism and ophthalmopathy. TCR beta CDR3 sequences were amplified from RNA transcripts. HTBI primers drove first-round RT-PCR of the TCR CDR3. TCRdb re-called the multiplex PCR reads with MiXCR, one entry per CDR3 protein. The sample records a few hundred thousand distinct CDR3 sequences, 15% to 19% being singletons. Material for sequencing was blood. The receptor set was obtained from a woman aged 30 to 39 with Graves' hyperthyroidism.

This clonotype appeared many times. The chain links TRBV12-3 or TRBV12-4 to TRBJ2-2; D remains unclear. The V gene lost 6 bases and the J gene lost 1 base, with 12 bases spanning the gap. The CDR3 has 15 amino acids. CDR3 DNA sequence: TGTGCCAGCAGGGCAAAGGCTGGGAACACCGGGGAGCTGTTTTTT. It codes for CASRAKAGNTGELFF.

This clonotype was observed a handful of times. The V gene is TRBV30, the J gene TRBJ1-2; no firm D call. Trimming left V 0 bases short and J 5 bases short, with 10 bases between. This CDR3 comprises 13 residues. The germline gives CDR1 GTSNPN, CDR2 SVGIG (reference sequence). The CDR3 loop reads CAWSVSEEYGYTF. The DNA for the CDR3 is TGTGCCTGGAGTGTGTCAGAAGAGTATGGCTACACCTTC.

For the CDR3, the DNA is TGTGCCAGCAGCGTAGACGCGGCCGTGAACACTGAAGCTTTCTTT. This sequence encodes CASSVDAAVNTEAFF. The chain employs TRBV9 and TRBJ1-1; D is unresolved. This CDR3 region has 15 residues. Germline V gene lookup returns CDR1 SGDLS and CDR2 YYNGEE. Trimming stripped 0 bases from V and 0 bases from J, with 9 bases between.

This clonotype was observed at least ten times. The genes are TRBV3-1 and TRBJ2-7, with D perhaps assigned TRBD1 or TRBD2 (5 bases each). CDR1 and CDR2 from the germline V gene are LGHDT and YNNKEL (reference sequence). The length of the CDR3 is 12 residues. V lost 1 base, J lost 4 bases, and 5 bases lay in between. DNA of the CDR3: TGTGCCAGCAGCCAAGGGGGGTACGAGCAGTACTTC. It encodes CASSQGGYEQYF.

The chain uses TRBV9 and TRBJ2-5; 11 nucleotides match TRBD2. CDR3 size: 18 residues. In germline, CDR1 is SGDLS, CDR2 YYNGEE. The V and J ends lost 0 bases and 6 bases, in that order; junction bases with no gene match: 13. The CDR3: CASSVGSGLAGGVQTQYF. In DNA, the CDR3 is TGTGCCAGCAGCGTAGGAAGCGGGCTAGCGGGAGGAGTTCAGACCCAGTACTTC.

V gene TRBV10-1 combines with J gene TRBJ2-1; the match to TRBD2 covers 13 bases. Germline-derived CDR1 and CDR2 are WNHNN and SYGVQD (reference sequence). CDR3 length: 15 residues. The V segment lost 3 bases and the J segment 10 bases; nucleotides outside the gene matches: 6. Here the CDR3 reads CASSELAGGISEQFF. For the CDR3, the DNA is TGCGCCAGCAGTGAACTAGCGGGAGGGATTAGCGAGCAGTTCTTC.

V usage is TRBV7-9 and J usage is TRBJ2-3; tentative D call: TRBD2 (6 bases). CDR1 SEHNR and CDR2 FQNEAQ come from the germline V gene (reference sequence). This CDR3 contains 15 residues. Trimming shortened V by 5 bases and J by 4 bases, and 16 bases separated the two germline ends. In DNA form, the CDR3 reads TGTGCCAGCAGCGTAGGGACGGGCGGGGCAGATACGCAGTATTTT. Translation gives CASSVGTGGADTQYF.

This clonotype has a count of ten or more. V usage is TRBV5-1 and J usage is TRBJ2-3, with 9 bases identical to TRBD2. Germline assignment: CDR1 SGHRS and CDR2 YFSETQ. After removal of 5 bases from V and 6 bases from J, the junction contained 10 bases not matched to a gene. This CDR3 spans 15 amino acids. CDR3 DNA: TGCGCCAGCAGGATGCTTGGCGGGAGGGCCGATACGCAGTATTTT. It encodes CASRMLGGRADTQYF.

This clonotype was counted between two and nine times. The gene calls are TRBV25-1 and TRBJ2-2, with no clear D. The V end was cut by 9 bases, the J end by 5 bases, with 7 bases between. Germline assignment: CDR1 MGHDK and CDR2 SYGVNS. CDR3 size: 11 residues. Here the CDR3 DNA reads TGTGCCAGTACCCTGACCGGGGAGCTGTTTTTT. This translates into CASTLTGELFF.

This clonotype was found a few times. V and J are TRBV30 and TRBJ2-7, with 9 bases that match TRBD2. Trimming at V came to 8 bases and at J to 3 bases, leaving 11 bases not matched to a gene. The V gene's germline CDR1 is GTSNPN and CDR2 SVGIG (reference sequence). This CDR3 spans 14 amino acids. This CDR3 is CASSVAGVGYEQYF. CDR3 DNA: TGTGCCAGTAGCGTAGCGGGAGTTGGCTACGAGCAGTACTTC.

The V gene is TRBV3-1, the J gene TRBJ2-3; 8 positions agree with TRBD2. CDR1 LGHDT and CDR2 YNNKEL come from the germline V gene (reference sequence). The ends lost 1 base at V and 5 bases at J; junction bases unmatched: 2. The CDR3 has 14 amino acids. The CDR3 DNA is TGTGCCAGCAGCCAAGGCAGCGGGAGAGATACGCAGTATTTT. Amino acid sequence: CASSQGSGRDTQYF.

A remark on this clonotype: In this CDR3 the conserved last residue, phenylalanine or tryptophan, is missing, so a read error is likely. The chain joins TRBV20-1 to TRBJ2-7; TRBD2 is a possible D gene (6 bases). The CDR3 is 13 residues long. Trimming stripped 2 bases from V and 1 base from J, with 9 bases between. Germline values: CDR1 DFQATT, CDR2 SNEGSKA (reference sequence). This CDR3 is CSARNRESYEQYS. In nucleotides, the CDR3 is TGCAGTGCTAGAAACCGGGAGTCCTACGAGCAGTACTCC.

This clonotype was counted at least ten times. This CDR3 is CASSGQMTNTEAFF. CDR3 DNA: TGTGCCAGCAGCGGACAGATGACGAACACTGAAGCTTTCTTT. This chain connects TRBV9 to TRBJ1-1; perhaps TRBD1 as D (5 bases). This CDR3 comprises 14 residues. From germline, CDR1 is SGDLS and CDR2 YYNGEE. With 3 bases removed from V and 1 base from J, the gap between germline ends came to 10 bases.

At least ten counts were recorded for this clonotype. The chain joins TRBV28 to TRBJ2-7, with D tentatively TRBD2 (5 bases). The germline CDR1 and CDR2 sequences are MDHEN and SYDVKM. V was shortened by 6 bases and J by 2 bases, with 8 bases between the two germline ends. This CDR3 is 12 amino acids long. The CDR3 DNA is TGTGCCAGCAGCAAGGGAGCCTACGAGCAGTACTTC. Its protein product is CASSKGAYEQYF.

This clonotype was observed many times. The chain is built from TRBV6-1 and TRBJ2-2; D not certain. The germline V gene has CDR1 MNHNS and CDR2 SASEGT. The V gene lost 1 base and the J gene lost 4 bases, with 4 bases spanning the gap. The CDR3 covers 13 residues. Written as DNA, the CDR3 is TGTGCCAGCAGTGAAGGGGGCACCGGGGAGCTGTTTTTT. Translating it yields CASSEGGTGELFF.

This clonotype was seen a handful of times. The V call is TRBV27, the J call TRBJ2-2; D may be TRBD1 (6 bases). Per germline, CDR1 MNHEY and CDR2 SMNVEV (reference sequence). The V gene lost 3 bases and the J gene lost 5 bases, with 13 bases spanning the gap. CDR3 length: 15 amino acids. CDR3 in amino acids: CASSFPDRRTGELFF. In DNA form, the CDR3 reads TGTGCCAGCAGTTTCCCGGACAGAAGAACCGGGGAGCTGTTTTTT.

This clonotype has ten or more counts. The genes are TRBV28 and TRBJ1-1; D perhaps matches TRBD1 (6 bases). V dropped 6 bases and J dropped 8 bases, with 13 bases sitting between them. This CDR3 has 12 amino acids. Germline V CDR1 and CDR2: MDHEN, SYDVKM. The CDR3 nucleotides are TGTGCCAGCAGGATAATGGGGGGCGAAGCTTTCTTT. Translation: CASRIMGGEAFF.

Many counts were recorded for this clonotype. V is TRBV9 and J is TRBJ1-6; D is perhaps TRBD1 (6 bases). The CDR3 contains 13 residues. From germline, CDR1 is SGDLS and CDR2 YYNGEE. V lost 4 bases and J 10 bases, leaving 12 bases between the germline ends. DNA for the CDR3: TGTGCCAGCAGCCCAGGACAGCAATCACCCCTCCACTTT. Its translation: CASSPGQQSPLHF.

The V and J genes are TRBV18 and TRBJ2-5; 7 bases line up with TRBD2. Germline CDR1 and CDR2: KGHSH and LQKENI. The CDR3 is 16 residues long. V lost 3 bases and J lost 4; bases outside the gene matches: 11. This chain's CDR3 is CASSPAPGGSGETQYF. The CDR3 nucleotides read TGTGCCAGCTCACCCGCCCCTGGCGGGAGTGGAGAGACCCAGTACTTC.

This clonotype was counted at least ten times. This chain uses TRBV7-9 with TRBJ1-1, with TRBD1 matching 7 bases. Per germline, CDR1 SEHNR and CDR2 FQNEAQ (reference sequence). The trim removed 5 bases at V and 3 bases at J, leaving 9 bases unmatched. This CDR3 is 15 amino acids long. In DNA, the CDR3 is TGTGCCAGCAGCGGGGCGACAGGGCCTGACACTGAAGCTTTCTTT. Translated, it gives CASSGATGPDTEAFF.